A single T cell receptor (beta chain) is shown here with its context. The V end was cut by 6 bases, the J end by 1 base, with 10 bases between. Germline CDR1 SGHRS, CDR2 YFSETQ. CDR3 length equals 13 residues. This table comes from immunoSEQ multiplex PCR, and its TCRdb copy is limited to in-frame clones, with some not included. The sample shows roughly 100,000 clones, 90% to 95% of them seen only once. This sample stems from a study of blood T cell repertoires in COVID-19. The overall study: The cDNA or gDNA used as material had been derived from T cells, B-cell-depleted T cells, or PBMCs.

J is TRBJ1-1 and V is TRBV5-1; unclear D gene. The sample taken for sequencing was peripheral blood. The sequence was obtained from a man between 45 and 60 years old with acute or convalescent COVID-19. The CDR3 protein is CASTQSRNTEAFF. CDR3 DNA sequence: TGCGCCAGCACCCAATCCAGGAACACTGAAGCTTTCTTT.